The 30 T cell receptor beta chains given below trace back to one sample, sequenced in a study of control samples from healthy donors and cancer patients. Data came from immunoSEQ multiplex PCR; TCRdb stores just in-frame clones and leaves some out. This table holds 90,000 to 110,000 clones, around 88% found once. The material sequenced was blood. Receptors originate from a woman between 50 and 59 years old in good health.

The rearrangement uses TRBV3-1 (or the pseudogene TRBV3-2) and TRBJ2-3, with a tentative D call TRBD1 (5 bases). This CDR3 has 13 amino acids. V lost 3 bases and J 5 bases, leaving 9 bases between the germline ends. Per germline, CDR1 LGHDT and CDR2 YNNKEL (reference sequence). The chain's CDR3 is CASSHGAVDTQYF. CDR3 DNA sequence: TGTGCCAGCAGCCATGGGGCGGTAGATACGCAGTATTTT.

The chain links TRBV6-6 to TRBJ1-5; D may be TRBD1 (6 bases). The germline CDR1 and CDR2 sequences are MNHNY and SVGAGI (reference sequence). The CDR3 runs to 14 residues. V gave up 2 bases and J gave up 7 bases, with 12 bases separating them. The chain's CDR3 is CASSYEQGRQPQHF. CDR3 nucleotide sequence: TGTGCCAGCAGTTACGAACAGGGACGGCAGCCCCAGCATTTT.

V is TRBV5-6 and J is TRBJ1-5, with D possibly matching TRBD1 (6 bases). The CDR3 consists of 14 residues. Germline CDR1 reads SGHDT; CDR2 reads YYEEEE. With 5 bases removed from V and 3 bases from J, the gap between germline ends came to 12 bases. As DNA, the CDR3 is TGTGCCAGCAGACTACAGGGTTCCAATCAGCCCCAGCATTTT. It is translated as CASRLQGSNQPQHF.

The chain carries TRBV11-2 and TRBJ2-1; no firm D call. Trimming removed 6 bases at V and 6 bases at J, with 12 bases between. Germline V gene sequence: CDR1 SGHAT, CDR2 FQNNGV. The CDR3 extends over 13 amino acids. In DNA, the CDR3 is TGTGCCAGCAGGGTATGGACCAGCAATGAGCAGTTCTTC. Its translation: CASRVWTSNEQFF.

The chain recombines TRBV24-1 with TRBJ1-3; D is undetermined. The CDR3 has 14 residues. Germline lookup yields CDR1 KGHDR and CDR2 SFDVKD. Trimming removed 1 base from V and 4 bases from J, with 7 bases in between. Here the CDR3 DNA reads TGTGCCACCAGTGATTTCGGCGGAGGAAACACCATATATTTT. Translation: CATSDFGGGNTIYF.

This clone is a singleton in its sample. The chain is built from TRBV15 and TRBJ2-1; D is undetermined. The CDR3 is 12 residues long. V shed 3 bases and J shed 4 bases, with 4 bases lying between them. Germline CDR1 and CDR2: LNHNV and YYDKDF (reference sequence). CDR3 residues: CATSRGYNEQFF. The CDR3 DNA sequence: TGTGCCACCAGCAGGGGATACAATGAGCAGTTCTTC. Full variable domain (remainder filled in from reference TRBV15 and TRBJ2-1): DAMVIQNPRYQVTQFGKPVTLSCSQTLNHNVMYWYQQKSSQAPKLLFHYYDKDFNNEADTPDNFQSRRPNTSFCFLDIRSPGLGDTAMYLCATSRGYNEQFFGPGTRLTVL.

The rearrangement links TRBV5-6 to TRBJ2-7, with 8 bases that match TRBD2. Germline values: CDR1 SGHDT, CDR2 YYEEEE. Trimming cost V 2 bases and J 7 bases; bases outside gene matches: 14. There are 16 residues in the CDR3. For the CDR3, the DNA is TGTGCCAGCAGCTTCGAAGTAGCGGGACTACCCGGAGAGCAGTACTTC. Residues: CASSFEVAGLPGEQYF. Combining the CDR3 with reference TRBV5-6 and TRBJ2-7 gives the whole variable domain DAGVTQSPTHLIKTRGQQVTLRCSPKSGHDTVSWYQQALGQGPQFIFQYYEEEERQRGNFPDRFSGHQFPNYSSELNVNALLLGDSALYLCASSFEVAGLPGEQYFGPGTRLTVT.

This chain's CDR3 is CASTPGLEVYEQYV. The CDR3 coding sequence is TGCGCCAGCACCCCGGGACTAGAGGTTTACGAGCAGTACGTC. V gene TRBV10-2 combines with J gene TRBJ2-7, with 8 bases that match TRBD2. The CDR3 contains 14 residues. The V gene's germline CDR1 is WSHSY and CDR2 SAAADI. V dropped 7 bases and J dropped 4; count of bases not matched to a gene: 9.

The rearrangement uses TRBV6-6 and TRBJ2-5, with D possibly TRBD1 on 6 matching bases. V lost 8 bases to trimming and J lost 1 base, with 8 bases between them. The CDR3 has 12 residues. Germline-derived CDR1 and CDR2 are MNHNY and SVGAGI (reference sequence). The CDR3 bases are TGTGCCAGCGGACAGATCCAAGAGACCCAGTACTTC. Encoded protein: CASGQIQETQYF.

This chain joins TRBV5-8 and TRBJ2-5; 8 bases agree with TRBD1. The CDR3 is made up of 19 amino acids. V lost 4 bases to trimming and J lost 1 base; unmatched junction nucleotides: 18. Germline CDR1 SGHTS, CDR2 YDEGEE. The CDR3: CASSMHLTGAPSVQETQYF. The CDR3 DNA reads TGTGCCAGCAGCATGCATCTGACAGGGGCCCCCAGCGTCCAAGAGACCCAGTACTTC.

This clone appeared a single time. The chain uses TRBV7-2 and TRBJ1-2; D gene unclear. Germline assignment: CDR1 SGHTA and CDR2 FQGNSA. The CDR3 totals 12 residues. Trimming shortened V by 2 bases and J by 7 bases, and 8 bases separated the two germline ends. CDR3 amino acids: CASSLIPGGYTF. Here the CDR3 DNA reads TGTGCCAGCAGCTTAATACCGGGTGGCTACACCTTC.

V and J are TRBV6-5 and TRBJ1-1; D gene ambiguous. V dropped 0 bases and J dropped 4 bases, with 6 bases sitting between them. This CDR3 spans 13 amino acids. In germline, CDR1 is MNHEY, CDR2 SVGAGI. CDR3 residues: CASSYSGSTEAFF. The CDR3 DNA follows: TGTGCCAGCAGTTACTCTGGGAGCACTGAAGCTTTCTTT.

The chain uses TRBV2 and TRBJ2-3; D is possibly TRBD1 (5 bases). The germline V and J ends were trimmed by 7 bases and 2 bases, with 13 bases remaining between them. CDR1 is SNHLY and CDR2 is FYNNEI in the germline V gene. This CDR3 is 14 amino acids long. The CDR3 sequence: CASTRDWVTDTQYF. The CDR3 nucleotides read TGTGCCAGCACCAGGGATTGGGTCACAGATACGCAGTATTTT.

This clone came up once. The rearrangement joins TRBV18 to TRBJ2-5; 7 positions agree with TRBD2. The length of the CDR3 is 14 residues. The V segment lost 3 bases and the J segment 5 bases; nucleotides outside the gene matches: 6. Germline V gene lookup returns CDR1 KGHSH and CDR2 LQKENI. CDR3 loop: CASSPPGLRETQYF. The CDR3 DNA follows: TGTGCCAGCTCACCGCCGGGACTACGGGAGACCCAGTACTTC.

The V and J genes are TRBV7-9 and TRBJ2-3, with TRBD2 matching 13 bases. The CDR3 runs to 14 residues. The V segment lost 8 bases and the J segment 5 bases; nucleotides outside the gene matches: 4. Per germline, CDR1 SEHNR and CDR2 FQNEAQ (reference sequence). The CDR3 nucleotides read TGTGCCAGCCTCTGGACTAGCGGGAGAGATACGCAGTATTTT. Residues: CASLWTSGRDTQYF. The complete variable domain, with remaining parts taken from reference TRBV7-9 and TRBJ2-3, reads DTGVSQNPRHKITKRGQNVTFRCDPISEHNRLYWYRQTLGQGPEFLTYFQNEAQLEKSRLLSDRFSAERPKGSFSTLEIQRTEQGDSAMYLCASLWTSGRDTQYFGPGTRLTVL.

The chain joins TRBV30 to TRBJ2-1; 10 nucleotides match TRBD2. CDR1 and CDR2 (germline): GTSNPN, SVGIG (reference sequence). With 8 bases clipped from V and 4 bases from J, the junction kept 5 bases outside the gene matches. The CDR3 runs 13 residues. DNA for the CDR3: TGTGCCCAAAGCGGGAGGGATTACAATGAGCAGTTCTTC. It codes for CAQSGRDYNEQFF.

V gene TRBV9 combines with J gene TRBJ2-5; 8 bases align to TRBD2. This CDR3 region has 17 residues. Germline V gene sequence: CDR1 SGDLS, CDR2 YYNGEE. V lost 3 bases to trimming and J lost 5 bases; unmatched junction nucleotides: 15. The CDR3 is CASSAPVAGGPQETQYF. DNA of the CDR3: TGTGCCAGCAGCGCTCCAGTGGCGGGGGGACCCCAGGAGACCCAGTACTTC.

The CDR3 DNA reads as TGTGCCAGCAGCTCCGGGACTAGCATTAGGGATGCGCAGTATTTT. Its protein product is CASSSGTSIRDAQYF. This chain uses TRBV11-3 with TRBJ2-3; 9 nucleotides align to TRBD2. V shed 4 bases, J shed 10 bases, and the junction held 12 bases outside the gene matches. The CDR3 sequence is 15 residues long. From germline, CDR1 is SGHNT and CDR2 YENEEA.

The chain recombines TRBV9 with TRBJ1-6; D gene uncertain. CDR3 size: 17 residues. Germline CDR1 is SGDLS and CDR2 is YYNGEE. The germline V and J ends were trimmed by 0 bases and 6 bases, with 16 bases remaining between them. In DNA form, the CDR3 reads TGTGCCAGCAGCGTAGGGGAAGGGTCGGTAGCTAATTCACCCCTCCACTTT. It specifies CASSVGEGSVANSPLHF.

As DNA, the CDR3 is TGTGCCAGCAGCTTAGGGGGTAGCGGGAGCGGCCATGAGCAGTTCTTC. This codes for CASSLGGSGSGHEQFF. The chain uses TRBV11-3 and TRBJ2-1; 9 nucleotides agree with TRBD2. V lost 1 base, J lost 8 bases, and 9 bases stayed unmatched. This CDR3 is built from 16 residues. The germline V gene has CDR1 SGHNT and CDR2 YENEEA.

The chain joins TRBV14 to TRBJ1-2; D remains unclear. CDR1 and CDR2 (germline): SGHDN, FVKESK. V was shortened by 2 bases and J by 5 bases, with 12 bases between the two germline ends. The CDR3 spans 14 residues. The CDR3 nucleotides are TGTGCCAGCAGCCAACTTGGGCAGGCATATGGCTACACCTTC. Residues: CASSQLGQAYGYTF.

V gene TRBV14 combines with J gene TRBJ2-1; 7 bases are shared with TRBD1. V was pared by 7 bases and J by 0 bases, with 3 bases of the junction left unmatched. Per germline, CDR1 SGHDN and CDR2 FVKESK. The CDR3 covers 14 residues. The DNA for the CDR3 is TGTGCCAGCACCAGGGACAGCTCCTACAATGAGCAGTTCTTC. It encodes CASTRDSSYNEQFF.

The chain carries TRBV30 and TRBJ2-7; TRBD2 matches at 7 bases. The germline CDR1 and CDR2 sequences are GTSNPN and SVGIG (reference sequence). The ends lost 1 base at V and 2 bases at J; junction bases unmatched: 2. CDR3 size: 13 residues. CDR3 in amino acids: CAWSEGRAYEQYF. The DNA of the CDR3 is TGTGCCTGGAGTGAAGGGAGGGCCTACGAGCAGTACTTC.

The chain uses TRBV30 and TRBJ1-1, with no clear D. Trimming pared 3 bases from V and 2 bases from J, leaving 10 bases between. Germline V gene sequence: CDR1 GTSNPN, CDR2 SVGIG (reference sequence). The CDR3 is 13 amino acids. CDR3 protein: CAWSANLNTEAFF. The CDR3 nucleotides read TGTGCCTGGAGCGCGAACTTAAACACTGAAGCTTTCTTT.

The rearrangement uses TRBV19 and TRBJ2-2, with D unclear. This CDR3 region has 17 residues. CDR1 LNHDA and CDR2 SQIVND come from the germline V gene (reference sequence). The V end was cut by 5 bases, the J end by 6 bases, with 22 bases between. The CDR3 protein is CASSPFQATGSPGELFF. The DNA of the CDR3 is TGTGCCAGTAGTCCATTTCAAGCCACCGGCTCCCCCGGGGAGCTGTTTTTT.

CDR3 sequence: CASSYGTRGNEQFF. The CDR3 DNA is TGTGCCAGCAGTTACGGGACTAGAGGCAATGAGCAGTTCTTC. The chain employs TRBV6-5 and TRBJ2-1; 8 bases fit TRBD2. Trimming removed 2 bases from V and 6 bases from J; junction bases left unmatched: 3. Germline CDR1 is MNHEY and CDR2 is SVGAGI. The length of the CDR3 is 14 residues.

The chain carries TRBV9 and TRBJ2-5; no definite D call. The germline V and J ends were trimmed by 1 base and 0 bases, with 7 bases remaining between them. Per the germline V gene, CDR1 is SGDLS and CDR2 is YYNGEE. The CDR3 loop spans 14 amino acids. CDR3 bases: TGTGCCAGCAGCGTATTGCCCCACCAAGAGACCCAGTACTTC. This encodes CASSVLPHQETQYF.

Only a few counts were recorded for this clone. CDR3: CASSFGGASFGSYEQYF. The CDR3 nucleotides read TGTGCCAGCAGCTTTGGGGGAGCCAGCTTTGGCTCCTACGAGCAGTACTTC. The chain is built from TRBV5-4 and TRBJ2-7; perhaps D is TRBD1 or TRBD2 (5 bases each). The ends were cut back, 2 bases at V and 0 bases at J, with 18 bases in the middle. Per the germline V gene, CDR1 is SGHNT and CDR2 is YYREEE (reference sequence). This CDR3 is 17 amino acids long.

V is TRBV5-6 and J is TRBJ1-3, with 7 nucleotides matching TRBD1. The length of the CDR3 is 15 residues. Unmatched junction bases numbered 2, after V lost 2 bases and J lost 0 bases. CDR1 SGHDT and CDR2 YYEEEE come from the germline V gene. CDR3 in amino acids: CASSFDRVSGNTIYF. The CDR3 nucleotides are TGTGCCAGCAGCTTTGACAGGGTCTCTGGAAACACCATATATTTT. The variable domain in full, completed from reference TRBV5-6 and TRBJ1-3, reads DAGVTQSPTHLIKTRGQQVTLRCSPKSGHDTVSWYQQALGQGPQFIFQYYEEEERQRGNFPDRFSGHQFPNYSSELNVNALLLGDSALYLCASSFDRVSGNTIYFGEGSWLTVV.

The CDR3 is CASSMDRGVYGYTF. The CDR3, as DNA: TGTGCCAGTAGTATGGACAGGGGGGTCTATGGCTACACCTTC. This chain uses TRBV19 with TRBJ1-2; TRBD1 agrees at 10 bases. After removal of 3 bases from V and 4 bases from J, the junction contained 2 bases not matched to a gene. Germline CDR1 LNHDA, CDR2 SQIVND (reference sequence). The CDR3 sequence is 14 residues long.